These 6 T cell receptor beta chains share one sample of origin, sequenced in a study of CD8+ T cells in alopecia areata. Once RNA had been extracted, it was reverse transcribed into cDNA to act as the sequencing template. The assay was immunoSEQ multiplex PCR, and TCRdb's table has in-frame clones only and misses some. The sample shows about 250,000 clones, 60% of them seen only once. The treatment is: oral pan-JAK inhibitor, 5-10 mg twice daily. Sequencing used CD4+ T cells sorted from blood, obtained at roughly week 52, from a patient treated with tofacitinib. These receptors were collected from a human donor with alopecia areata.

In DNA, the CDR3 is TGTGCCAGCAGTTTATCGAGTTCGAGTAGCGGGGGTGTCTGGGAGACCCAGTACTTC. Its translation is CASSLSSSSSGGVWETQYF. This chain uses TRBV27 with TRBJ2-5, with 9 bases fitting TRBD2. This CDR3 has 19 residues. In germline, CDR1 is MNHEY, CDR2 SMNVEV (reference sequence). V lost 0 bases and J lost 5; bases outside the gene matches: 16.

The chain couples TRBV7-3 to TRBJ2-3; D unclear. V dropped 0 bases and J dropped 9 bases, with 10 bases sitting between them. Per germline, CDR1 SGHTA and CDR2 FQGTGA. This CDR3 region has 13 residues. The CDR3 DNA reads as TGTGCCAGCAGCTTAACGACTCCATCCACGCAGTATTTT. Translating gives CASSLTTPSTQYF.

The V gene is TRBV5-1, the J gene TRBJ2-1, with 10 bases aligning to TRBD2. The CDR3 extends over 15 amino acids. V dropped 6 bases and J dropped 3; count of bases not matched to a gene: 6. CDR1 and CDR2 (germline): SGHRS, YFSETQ. CDR3 loop: CASTLAGVFYNEQFF. In nucleotides, the CDR3 is TGCGCCAGCACCCTAGCGGGGGTTTTCTACAATGAGCAGTTCTTC.

This rearrangement joins TRBV30 to TRBJ1-2; 7 bases are a match to TRBD1. The germline gives CDR1 GTSNPN, CDR2 SVGIG (reference sequence). J gave up 6 bases and V 4 bases, and 5 bases lay outside the gene matches. The CDR3 covers 12 residues. CDR3 nucleotides: TGTGCCTGGAAGGGGGCAGGTGATGGCTACACCTTC. It codes for CAWKGAGDGYTF.

The rearrangement uses TRBV29-1 and TRBJ2-5; D gene uncertain. The germline V gene encodes CDR1 SQVTM and CDR2 ANQGSEA. Trimming pared 4 bases from V and 2 bases from J, leaving 14 bases between. The CDR3 sequence is 14 residues long. DNA of the CDR3: TGCAGCGTTGTATTGGTCCCCTTACAAGAGACCCAGTACTTC. Translating gives CSVVLVPLQETQYF.

The V and J genes are TRBV7-2 and TRBJ2-1; D ambiguous. Germline V lookup: CDR1 SGHTA, CDR2 FQGNSA. This CDR3 is 14 amino acids long. Trimming shortened V by 4 bases and J by 0 bases, and 7 bases separated the two germline ends. CDR3 region: CASSSPSSYNEQFF. CDR3 coding DNA: TGTGCCAGCAGCTCACCGAGCTCCTACAATGAGCAGTTCTTC.